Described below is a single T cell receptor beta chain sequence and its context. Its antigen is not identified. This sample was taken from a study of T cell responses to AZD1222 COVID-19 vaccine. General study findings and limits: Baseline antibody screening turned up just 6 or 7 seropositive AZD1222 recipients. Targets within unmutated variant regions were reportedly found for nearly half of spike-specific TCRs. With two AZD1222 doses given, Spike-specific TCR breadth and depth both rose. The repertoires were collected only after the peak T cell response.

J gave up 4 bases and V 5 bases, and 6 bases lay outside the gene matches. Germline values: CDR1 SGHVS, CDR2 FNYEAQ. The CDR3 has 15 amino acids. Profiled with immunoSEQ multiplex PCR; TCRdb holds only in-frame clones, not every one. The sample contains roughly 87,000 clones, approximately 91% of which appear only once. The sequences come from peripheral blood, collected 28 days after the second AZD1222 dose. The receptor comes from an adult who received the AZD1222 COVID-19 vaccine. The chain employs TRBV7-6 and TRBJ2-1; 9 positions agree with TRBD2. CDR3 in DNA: TGTGCCAGCAGCGACCCTAGCGGGAAGTACAATGAGCAGTTCTTC. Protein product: CASSDPSGKYNEQFF.